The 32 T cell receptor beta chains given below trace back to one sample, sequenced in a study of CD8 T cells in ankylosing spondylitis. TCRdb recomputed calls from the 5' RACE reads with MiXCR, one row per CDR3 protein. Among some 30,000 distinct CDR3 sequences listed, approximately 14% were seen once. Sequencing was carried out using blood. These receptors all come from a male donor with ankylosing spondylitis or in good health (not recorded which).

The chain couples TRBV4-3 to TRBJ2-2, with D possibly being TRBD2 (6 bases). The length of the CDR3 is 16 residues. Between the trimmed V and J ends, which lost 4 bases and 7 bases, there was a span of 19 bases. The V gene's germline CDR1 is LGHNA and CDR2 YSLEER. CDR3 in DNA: TGCGCCAGCAGCCTCCAGACTAGATCGGCGCGCGGGGAGCTGTTTTTT. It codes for CASSLQTRSARGELFF.

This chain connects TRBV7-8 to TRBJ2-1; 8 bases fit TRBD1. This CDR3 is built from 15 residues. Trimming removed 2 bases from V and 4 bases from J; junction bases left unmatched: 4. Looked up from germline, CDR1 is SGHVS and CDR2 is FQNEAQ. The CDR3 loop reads CASSLSWTGYNEQFF. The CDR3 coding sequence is TGTGCCAGCAGCTTATCGTGGACAGGGTACAATGAGCAGTTCTTC.

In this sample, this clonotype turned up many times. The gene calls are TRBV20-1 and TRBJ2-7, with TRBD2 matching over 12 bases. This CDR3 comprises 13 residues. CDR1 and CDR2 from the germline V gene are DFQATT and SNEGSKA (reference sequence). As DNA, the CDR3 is TGCAGCGCTCTAGCGGGAGGGTCCTACGAGCAGTACTTC. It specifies CSALAGGSYEQYF.

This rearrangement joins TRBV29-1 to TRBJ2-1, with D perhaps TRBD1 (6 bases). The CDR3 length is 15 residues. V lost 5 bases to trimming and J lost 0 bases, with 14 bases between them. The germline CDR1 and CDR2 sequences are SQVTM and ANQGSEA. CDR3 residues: CSVLGRGSSYNEQFF. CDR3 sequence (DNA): TGCAGCGTTCTCGGCAGGGGTAGCTCCTACAATGAGCAGTTCTTC.

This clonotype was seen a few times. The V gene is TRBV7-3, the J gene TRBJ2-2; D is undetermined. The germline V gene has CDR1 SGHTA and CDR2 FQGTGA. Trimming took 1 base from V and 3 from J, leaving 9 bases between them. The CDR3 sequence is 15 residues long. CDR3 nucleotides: TGTGCCAGCAGCTTAATGCGTCTGCACACCGGGGAGCTGTTTTTT. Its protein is CASSLMRLHTGELFF.

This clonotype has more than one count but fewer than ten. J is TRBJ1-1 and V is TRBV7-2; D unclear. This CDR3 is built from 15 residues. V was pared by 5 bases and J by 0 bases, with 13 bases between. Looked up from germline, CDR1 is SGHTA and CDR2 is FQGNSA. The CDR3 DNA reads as TGTGCCAGCAGCCTAGATATAGCCATGAACACTGAAGCTTTCTTT. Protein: CASSLDIAMNTEAFF. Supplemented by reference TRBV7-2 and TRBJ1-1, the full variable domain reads GAGVSQSPSNKVTEKGKDVELRCDPISGHTALYWYRQSLGQGLEFLIYFQGNSAPDKSGLPSDRFSAERTGGSVSTLTIQRTQQEDSAVYLCASSLDIAMNTEAFFGQGTRLTVV.

CDR3 sequence reads: CASSQDWDTGITDTQYF. Written as DNA, the CDR3 is TGCGCCAGCAGCCAAGATTGGGACACCGGAATCACAGATACGCAGTATTTT. This sequence joins TRBV4-3 and TRBJ2-3, with D perhaps matching TRBD1 (6 bases). CDR3 size: 17 residues. Germline-derived CDR1 and CDR2 are LGHNA and YSLEER. Between the trimmed V and J ends, which lost 0 bases and 2 bases, there was a span of 15 bases.

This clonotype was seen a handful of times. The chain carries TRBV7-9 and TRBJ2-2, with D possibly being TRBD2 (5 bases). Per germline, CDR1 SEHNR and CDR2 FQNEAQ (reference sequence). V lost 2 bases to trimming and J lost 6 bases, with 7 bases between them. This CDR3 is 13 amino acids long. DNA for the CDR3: TGTGCCAGCAGCTTACAAGCGGCCGGGGAGCTGTTTTTT. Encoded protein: CASSLQAAGELFF.

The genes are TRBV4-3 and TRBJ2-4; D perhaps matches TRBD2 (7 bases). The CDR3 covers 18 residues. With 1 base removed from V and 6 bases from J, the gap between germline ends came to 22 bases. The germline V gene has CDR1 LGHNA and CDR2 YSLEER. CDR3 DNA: TGCGCCAGCAGCCAAGGGAAAATCGTCGGGGGGCATGGAAACATTCAGTACTTC. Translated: CASSQGKIVGGHGNIQYF.

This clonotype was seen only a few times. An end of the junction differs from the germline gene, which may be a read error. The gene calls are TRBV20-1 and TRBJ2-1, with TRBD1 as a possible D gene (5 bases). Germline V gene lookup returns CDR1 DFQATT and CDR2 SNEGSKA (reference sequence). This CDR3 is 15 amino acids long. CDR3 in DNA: TGCAGTGCTAGAGGTCCAGGGATCTCCAACAATGAGCAGTTCTTC. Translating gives CSARGPGISNNEQFF.

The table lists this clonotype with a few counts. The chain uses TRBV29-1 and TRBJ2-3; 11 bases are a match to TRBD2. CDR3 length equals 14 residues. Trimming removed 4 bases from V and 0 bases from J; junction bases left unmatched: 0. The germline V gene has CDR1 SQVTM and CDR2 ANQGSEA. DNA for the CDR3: TGCAGCGTTGGACTAGCGGGGAGCACAGATACGCAGTATTTT. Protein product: CSVGLAGSTDTQYF.

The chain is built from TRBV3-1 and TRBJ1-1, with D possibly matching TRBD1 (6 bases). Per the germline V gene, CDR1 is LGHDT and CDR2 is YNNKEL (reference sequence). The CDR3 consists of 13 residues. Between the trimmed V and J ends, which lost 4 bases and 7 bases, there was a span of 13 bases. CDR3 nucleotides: TGTGCCAGCAGCCGTATGAGGGGGAGTGAAGCTTTCTTT. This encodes CASSRMRGSEAFF.

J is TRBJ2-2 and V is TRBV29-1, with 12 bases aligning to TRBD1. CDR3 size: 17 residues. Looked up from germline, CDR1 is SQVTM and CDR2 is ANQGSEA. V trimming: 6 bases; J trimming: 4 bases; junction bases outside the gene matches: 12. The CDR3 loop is CSVSGTGGSFGTGELFF. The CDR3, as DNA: TGCAGCGTATCCGGGACAGGGGGCTCCTTCGGCACCGGGGAGCTGTTTTTT.

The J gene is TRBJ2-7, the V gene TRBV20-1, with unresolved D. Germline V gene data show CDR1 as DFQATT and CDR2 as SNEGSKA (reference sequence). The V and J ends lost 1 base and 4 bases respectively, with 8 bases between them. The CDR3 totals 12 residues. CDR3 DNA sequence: TGCAGTGCTAGAGCGCTGGGTTACGAGCAGTACTTC. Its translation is CSARALGYEQYF.

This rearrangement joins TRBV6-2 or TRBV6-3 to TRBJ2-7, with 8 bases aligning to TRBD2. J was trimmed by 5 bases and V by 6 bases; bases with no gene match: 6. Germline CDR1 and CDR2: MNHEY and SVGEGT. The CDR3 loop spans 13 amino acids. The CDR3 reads CASSSGRVHEQYV. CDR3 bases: TGTGCCAGCAGCTCCGGGAGGGTTCACGAGCAGTACGTC.

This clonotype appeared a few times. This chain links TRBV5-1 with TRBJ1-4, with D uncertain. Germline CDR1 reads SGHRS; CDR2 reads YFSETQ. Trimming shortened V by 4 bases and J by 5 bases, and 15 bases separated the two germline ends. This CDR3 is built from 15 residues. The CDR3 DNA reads TGCGCCAGCAGCCCTTCGGACGGAAGAAATGAAAAACTGTTTTTT. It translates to CASSPSDGRNEKLFF.

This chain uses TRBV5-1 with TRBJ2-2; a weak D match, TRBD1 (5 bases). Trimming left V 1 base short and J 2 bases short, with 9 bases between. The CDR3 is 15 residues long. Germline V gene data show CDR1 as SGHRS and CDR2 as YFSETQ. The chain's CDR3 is CASSLIGVNTGELFF. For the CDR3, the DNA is TGCGCCAGCAGCTTGATAGGGGTCAACACCGGGGAGCTGTTTTTT.

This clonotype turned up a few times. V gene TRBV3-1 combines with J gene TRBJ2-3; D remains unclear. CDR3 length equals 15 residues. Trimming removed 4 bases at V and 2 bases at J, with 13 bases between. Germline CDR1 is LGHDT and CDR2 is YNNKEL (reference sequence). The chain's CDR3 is CASSLGLSPTDTQYF. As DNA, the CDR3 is TGTGCCAGCAGCCTGGGTCTTAGCCCCACAGATACGCAGTATTTT.

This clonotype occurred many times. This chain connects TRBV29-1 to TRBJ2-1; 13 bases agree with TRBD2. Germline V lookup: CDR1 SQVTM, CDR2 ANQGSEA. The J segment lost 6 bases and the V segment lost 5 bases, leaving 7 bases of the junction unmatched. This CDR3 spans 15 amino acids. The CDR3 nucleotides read TGCAGCGTTAGAGGACTAGCGGGAGTTGGCAATGAGCAGTTCTTC. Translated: CSVRGLAGVGNEQFF.

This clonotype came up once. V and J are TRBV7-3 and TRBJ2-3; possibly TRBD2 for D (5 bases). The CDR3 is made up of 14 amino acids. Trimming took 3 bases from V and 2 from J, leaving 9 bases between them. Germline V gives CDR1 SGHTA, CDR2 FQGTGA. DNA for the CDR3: TGTGCCAGCAGCTTCCGGGGTTACACAGATACGCAGTATTTT. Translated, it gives CASSFRGYTDTQYF. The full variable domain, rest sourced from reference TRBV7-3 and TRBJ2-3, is GAGVSQTPSNKVTEKGKYVELRCDPISGHTALYWYRQSLGQGPEFLIYFQGTGAADDSGLPNDRFFAVRPEGSVSTLKIQRTERGDSAVYLCASSFRGYTDTQYFGPGTRLTVL.

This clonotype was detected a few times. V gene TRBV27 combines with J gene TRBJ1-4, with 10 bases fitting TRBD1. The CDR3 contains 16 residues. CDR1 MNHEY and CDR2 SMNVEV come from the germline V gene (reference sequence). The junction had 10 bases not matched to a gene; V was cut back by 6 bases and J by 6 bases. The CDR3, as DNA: TGTGCCAGCAGCTTGAGGACAGGGGGTGTTGATGAAAAACTGTTTTTT. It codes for CASSLRTGGVDEKLFF.

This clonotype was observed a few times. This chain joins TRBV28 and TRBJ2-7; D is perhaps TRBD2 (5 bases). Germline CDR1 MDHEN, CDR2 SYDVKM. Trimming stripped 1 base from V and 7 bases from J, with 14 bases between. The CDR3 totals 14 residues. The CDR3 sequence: CASSLSRAREEQYF. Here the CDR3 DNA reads TGTGCCAGCAGTTTATCGCGGGCCCGGGAAGAGCAGTACTTC.

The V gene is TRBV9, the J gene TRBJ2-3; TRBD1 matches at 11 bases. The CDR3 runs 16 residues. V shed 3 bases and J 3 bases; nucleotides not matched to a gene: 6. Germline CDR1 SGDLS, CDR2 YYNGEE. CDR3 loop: CASSALGQGATDTQYF. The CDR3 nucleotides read TGTGCCAGCAGCGCCTTAGGACAGGGGGCGACAGATACGCAGTATTTT.

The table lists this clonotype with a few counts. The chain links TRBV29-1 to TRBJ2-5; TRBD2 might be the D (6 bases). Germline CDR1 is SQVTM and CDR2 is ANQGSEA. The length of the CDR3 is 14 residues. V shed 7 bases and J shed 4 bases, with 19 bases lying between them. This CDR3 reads CSAEGLAMRETQYF. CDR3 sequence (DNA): TGCAGCGCCGAAGGGCTAGCGATGCGAGAGACCCAGTACTTC.

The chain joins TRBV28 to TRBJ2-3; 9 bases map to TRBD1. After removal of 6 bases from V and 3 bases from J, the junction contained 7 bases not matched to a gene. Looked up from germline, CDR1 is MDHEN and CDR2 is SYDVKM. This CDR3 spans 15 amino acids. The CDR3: CASSKPGTGTDTQYF. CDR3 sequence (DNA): TGTGCCAGCAGCAAACCCGGGACAGGGACAGATACGCAGTATTTT.

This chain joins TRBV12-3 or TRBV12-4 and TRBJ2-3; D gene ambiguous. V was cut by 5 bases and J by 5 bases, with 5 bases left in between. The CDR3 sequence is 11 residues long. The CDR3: CASSNLDTQYF. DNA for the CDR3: TGTGCCAGCAGTAACTTAGATACGCAGTATTTT.

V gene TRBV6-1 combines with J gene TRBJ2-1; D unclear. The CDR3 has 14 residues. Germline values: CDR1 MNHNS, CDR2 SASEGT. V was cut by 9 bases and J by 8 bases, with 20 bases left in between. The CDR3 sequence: CASTLADPVDEQFF. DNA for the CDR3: TGTGCCAGTACTCTCGCAGACCCGGTGGATGAGCAGTTCTTC.

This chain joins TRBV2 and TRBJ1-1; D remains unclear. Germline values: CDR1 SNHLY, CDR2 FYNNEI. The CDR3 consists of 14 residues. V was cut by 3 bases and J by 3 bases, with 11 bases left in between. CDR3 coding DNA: TGTGCCAGCAGTGAGGTGGGTCCGGACACTGAAGCTTTCTTT. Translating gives CASSEVGPDTEAFF. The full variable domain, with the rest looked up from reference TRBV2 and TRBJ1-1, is EPEVTQTPSHQVTQMGQEVILRCVPISNHLYFYWYRQILGQKVEFLVSFYNNEISEKSEIFDDQFSVERPDGSNFTLKIRSTKLEDSAMYFCASSEVGPDTEAFFGQGTRLTVV.

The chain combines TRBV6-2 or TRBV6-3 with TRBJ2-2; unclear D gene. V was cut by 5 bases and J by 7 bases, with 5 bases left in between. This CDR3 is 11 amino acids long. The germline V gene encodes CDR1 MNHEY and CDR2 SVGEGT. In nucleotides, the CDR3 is TGTGCCAGCAGTCCCGTCGGGGAGCTGTTTTTT. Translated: CASSPVGELFF.

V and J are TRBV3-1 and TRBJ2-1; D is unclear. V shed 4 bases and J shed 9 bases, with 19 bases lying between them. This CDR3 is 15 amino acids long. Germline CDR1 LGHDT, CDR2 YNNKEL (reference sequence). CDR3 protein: CASSPVFSGLGEQFF. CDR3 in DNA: TGTGCCAGCAGCCCCGTGTTTAGTGGCCTGGGTGAGCAGTTCTTC.

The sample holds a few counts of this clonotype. CDR3 residues: CASSSRRGGSYNEQFF. The DNA of the CDR3 is TGTGCCAGCAGCTCCCGGCGAGGGGGCTCCTACAATGAGCAGTTCTTC. The rearrangement joins TRBV7-2 to TRBJ2-1, with D perhaps matching TRBD1 (6 bases). CDR3 size: 16 residues. CDR1 SGHTA and CDR2 FQGNSA come from the germline V gene. Trimming removed 4 bases from V and 0 bases from J, with 13 bases in between. The entire variable domain, with the rest obtained from reference TRBV7-2 and TRBJ2-1, is as follows: GAGVSQSPSNKVTEKGKDVELRCDPISGHTALYWYRQSLGQGLEFLIYFQGNSAPDKSGLPSDRFSAERTGGSVSTLTIQRTQQEDSAVYLCASSSRRGGSYNEQFFGPGTRLTVL.

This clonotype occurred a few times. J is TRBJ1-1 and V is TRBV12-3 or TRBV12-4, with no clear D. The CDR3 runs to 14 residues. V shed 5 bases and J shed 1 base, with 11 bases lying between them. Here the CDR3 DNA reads TGTGCCAGCAGTCACAGTACAGAGAACACTGAAGCTTTCTTT. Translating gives CASSHSTENTEAFF.